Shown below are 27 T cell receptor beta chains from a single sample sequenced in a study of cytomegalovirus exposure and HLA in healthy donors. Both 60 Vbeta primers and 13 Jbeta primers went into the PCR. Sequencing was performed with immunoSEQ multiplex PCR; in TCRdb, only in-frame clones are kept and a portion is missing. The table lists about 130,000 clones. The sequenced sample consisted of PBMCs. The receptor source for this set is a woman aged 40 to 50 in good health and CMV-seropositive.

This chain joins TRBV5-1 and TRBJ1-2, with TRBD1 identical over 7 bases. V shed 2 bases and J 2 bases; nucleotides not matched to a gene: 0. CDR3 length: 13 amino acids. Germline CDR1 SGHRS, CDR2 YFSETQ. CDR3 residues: CASSLQGNYGYTF. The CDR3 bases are TGCGCCAGCAGCTTACAGGGGAACTATGGCTACACCTTC.

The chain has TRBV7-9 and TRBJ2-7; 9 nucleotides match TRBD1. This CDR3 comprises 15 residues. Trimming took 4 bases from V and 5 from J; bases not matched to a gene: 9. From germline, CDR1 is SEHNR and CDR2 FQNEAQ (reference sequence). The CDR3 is CASSSSGTGLHEQYF. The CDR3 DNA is TGTGCCAGCAGCTCCTCCGGGACAGGGCTCCACGAGCAGTACTTC.

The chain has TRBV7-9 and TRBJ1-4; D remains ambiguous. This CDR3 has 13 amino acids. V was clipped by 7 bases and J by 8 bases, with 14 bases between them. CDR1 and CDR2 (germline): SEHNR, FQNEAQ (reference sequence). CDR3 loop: CASNLLTEEKLFF. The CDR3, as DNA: TGTGCCAGCAATTTATTGACTGAGGAAAAACTGTTTTTT.

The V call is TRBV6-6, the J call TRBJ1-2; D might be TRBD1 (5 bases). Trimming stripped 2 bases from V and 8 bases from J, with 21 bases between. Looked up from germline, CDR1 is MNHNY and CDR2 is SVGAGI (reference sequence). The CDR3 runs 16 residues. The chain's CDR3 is CASSYLRAAHQGGYTF. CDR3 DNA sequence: TGTGCCAGCAGTTACCTTCGGGCAGCTCATCAGGGCGGCTACACCTTC.

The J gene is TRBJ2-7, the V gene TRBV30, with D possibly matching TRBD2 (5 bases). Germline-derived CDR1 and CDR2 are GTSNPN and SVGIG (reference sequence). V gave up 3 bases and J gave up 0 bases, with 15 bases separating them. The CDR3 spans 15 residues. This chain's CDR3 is CAWSGGSSSSYEQYF. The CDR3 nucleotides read TGTGCCTGGAGCGGCGGGTCCTCGAGCTCCTACGAGCAGTACTTC.

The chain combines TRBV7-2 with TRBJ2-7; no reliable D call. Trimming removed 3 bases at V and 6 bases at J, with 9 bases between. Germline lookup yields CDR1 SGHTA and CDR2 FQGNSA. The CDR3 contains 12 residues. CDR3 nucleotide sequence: TGTGCCAGCAGCTTTCCGGGTGCCGAGCAGTACTTC. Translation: CASSFPGAEQYF.

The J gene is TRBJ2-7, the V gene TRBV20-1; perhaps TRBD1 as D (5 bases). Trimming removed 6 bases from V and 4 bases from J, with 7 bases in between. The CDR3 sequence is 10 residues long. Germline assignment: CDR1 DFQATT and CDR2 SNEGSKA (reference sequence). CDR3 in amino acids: CSAPGYEQYF. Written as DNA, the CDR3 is TGCAGTGCGCCAGGGTACGAGCAGTACTTC.

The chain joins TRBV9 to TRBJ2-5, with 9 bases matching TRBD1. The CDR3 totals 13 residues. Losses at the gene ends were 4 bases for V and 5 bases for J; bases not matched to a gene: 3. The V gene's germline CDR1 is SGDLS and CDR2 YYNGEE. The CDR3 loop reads CASSRTGEETQYF. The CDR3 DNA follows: TGTGCCAGCAGCCGGACAGGGGAGGAGACCCAGTACTTC.

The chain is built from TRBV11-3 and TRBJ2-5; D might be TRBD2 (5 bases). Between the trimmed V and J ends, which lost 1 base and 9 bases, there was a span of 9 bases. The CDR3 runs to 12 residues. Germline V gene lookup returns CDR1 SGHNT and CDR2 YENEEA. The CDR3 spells CASSLGGGPQYF. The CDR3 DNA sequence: TGTGCCAGCAGCTTAGGTGGCGGGCCCCAGTACTTC.

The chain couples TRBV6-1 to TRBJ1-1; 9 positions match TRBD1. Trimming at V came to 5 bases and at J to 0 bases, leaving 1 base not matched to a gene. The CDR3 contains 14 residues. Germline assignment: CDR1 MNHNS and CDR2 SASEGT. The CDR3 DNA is TGTGCCAGCAGTTGGACAGGGGTGAACACTGAAGCTTTCTTT. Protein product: CASSWTGVNTEAFF.

The CDR3 loop is CASSLNRANTEAFF. The CDR3 DNA follows: TGTGCCAGCAGCTTAAACAGGGCGAACACTGAAGCTTTCTTT. The chain combines TRBV13 with TRBJ1-1, with D maybe TRBD1 (6 bases). The CDR3 covers 14 residues. Germline V gene data show CDR1 as PRHDT and CDR2 as FYEKMQ (reference sequence). V gave up 2 bases and J gave up 1 base, with 8 bases separating them. Looking up the rest from reference TRBV13 and TRBJ1-1 gives the full variable domain: AAGVIQSPRHLIKEKRETATLKCYPIPRHDTVYWYQQGPGQDPQFLISFYEKMQSDKGSIPDRFSAQQFSDYHSELNMSSLELGDSALYFCASSLNRANTEAFFGQGTRLTVV.

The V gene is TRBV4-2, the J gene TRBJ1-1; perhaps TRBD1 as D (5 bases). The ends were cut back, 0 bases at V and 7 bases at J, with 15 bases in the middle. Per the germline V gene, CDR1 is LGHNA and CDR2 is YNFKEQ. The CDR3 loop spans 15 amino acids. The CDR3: CASSQDRGVESEAFF. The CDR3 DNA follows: TGTGCCAGCAGCCAAGATAGGGGTGTGGAAAGTGAAGCTTTCTTT.

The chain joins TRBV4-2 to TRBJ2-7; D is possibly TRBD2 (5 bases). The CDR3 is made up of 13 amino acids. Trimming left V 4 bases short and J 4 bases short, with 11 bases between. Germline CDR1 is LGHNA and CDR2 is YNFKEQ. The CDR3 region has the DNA TGTGCCAGCAGCCCCCAGCGGAATTACGAGCAGTACTTC. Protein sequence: CASSPQRNYEQYF.

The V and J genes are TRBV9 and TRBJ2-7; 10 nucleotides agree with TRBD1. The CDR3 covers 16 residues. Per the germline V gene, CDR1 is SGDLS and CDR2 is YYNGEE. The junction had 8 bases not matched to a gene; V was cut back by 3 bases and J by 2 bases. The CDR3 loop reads CASSGGAGQGAYEQYF. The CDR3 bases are TGTGCCAGCAGCGGAGGCGCCGGACAGGGGGCCTACGAGCAGTACTTC.

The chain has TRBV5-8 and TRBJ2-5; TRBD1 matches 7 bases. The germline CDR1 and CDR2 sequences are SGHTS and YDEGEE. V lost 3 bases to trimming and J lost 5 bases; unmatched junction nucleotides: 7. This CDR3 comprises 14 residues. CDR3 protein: CASSSTGPRETQYF. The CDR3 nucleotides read TGTGCCAGCAGCTCGACAGGGCCCCGGGAGACCCAGTACTTC.

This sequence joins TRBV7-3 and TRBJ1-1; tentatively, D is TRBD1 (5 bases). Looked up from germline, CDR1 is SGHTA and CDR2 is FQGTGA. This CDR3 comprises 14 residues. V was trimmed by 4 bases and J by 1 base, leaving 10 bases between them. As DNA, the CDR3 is TGTGCCAGCAGCTCTCTCGGGGGGAACACTGAAGCTTTCTTT. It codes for CASSSLGGNTEAFF.

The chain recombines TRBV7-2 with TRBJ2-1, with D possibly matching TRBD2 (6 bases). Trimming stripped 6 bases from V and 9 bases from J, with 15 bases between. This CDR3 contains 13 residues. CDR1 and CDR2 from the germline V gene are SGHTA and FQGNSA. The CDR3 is CASRGGTSGEQFF. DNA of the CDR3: TGTGCCAGCAGAGGCGGGACTTCGGGTGAGCAGTTCTTC.

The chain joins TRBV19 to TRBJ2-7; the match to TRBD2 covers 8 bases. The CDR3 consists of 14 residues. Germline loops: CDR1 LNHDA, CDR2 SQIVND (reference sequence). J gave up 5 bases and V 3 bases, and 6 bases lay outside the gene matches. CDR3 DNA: TGTGCCAGTAGTATGGGAGCGGGAGAAGACGAGCAGTACTTC. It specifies CASSMGAGEDEQYF.

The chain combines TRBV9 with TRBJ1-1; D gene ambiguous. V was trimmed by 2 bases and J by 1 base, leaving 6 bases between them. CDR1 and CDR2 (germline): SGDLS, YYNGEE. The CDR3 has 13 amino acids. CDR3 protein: CASSVAANTEAFF. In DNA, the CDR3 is TGTGCCAGCAGCGTGGCGGCGAACACTGAAGCTTTCTTT.

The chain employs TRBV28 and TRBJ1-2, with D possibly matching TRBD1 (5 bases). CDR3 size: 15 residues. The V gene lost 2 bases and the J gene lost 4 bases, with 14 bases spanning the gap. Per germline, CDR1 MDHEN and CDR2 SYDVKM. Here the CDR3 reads CASSLGGVEGYGYTF. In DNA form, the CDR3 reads TGTGCCAGCAGTTTAGGAGGGGTCGAGGGCTATGGCTACACCTTC.

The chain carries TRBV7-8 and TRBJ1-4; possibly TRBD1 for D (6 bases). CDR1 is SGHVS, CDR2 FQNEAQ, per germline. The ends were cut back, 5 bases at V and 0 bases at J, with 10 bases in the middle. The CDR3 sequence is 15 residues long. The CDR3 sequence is CASSPRQATNEKLFF. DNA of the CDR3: TGTGCCAGCAGCCCCCGACAGGCAACTAATGAAAAACTGTTTTTT. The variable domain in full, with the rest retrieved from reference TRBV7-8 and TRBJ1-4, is GAGVSQSPRYKVAKRGQDVALRCDPISGHVSLFWYQQALGQGPEFLTYFQNEAQLDKSGLPSDRFFAERPEGSVSTLKIQRTQQEDSAVYLCASSPRQATNEKLFFGSGTQLSVL.

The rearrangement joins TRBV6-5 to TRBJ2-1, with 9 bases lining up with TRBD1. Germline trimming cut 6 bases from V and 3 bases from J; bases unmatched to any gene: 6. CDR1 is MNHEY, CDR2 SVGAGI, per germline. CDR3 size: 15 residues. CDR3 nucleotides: TGTGCCAGCAGAACGACAGGGGGTCTCTACAATGAGCAGTTCTTC. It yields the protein CASRTTGGLYNEQFF.

The CDR3 reads CASSLNRVGEQYF. The CDR3 bases are TGTGCCAGCAGCTTAAACAGGGTAGGCGAGCAGTACTTC. The chain links TRBV7-9 to TRBJ2-7; possibly TRBD1 for D (6 bases). Germline lookup yields CDR1 SEHNR and CDR2 FQNEAQ (reference sequence). The V end was cut by 2 bases, the J end by 6 bases, with 11 bases between. There are 13 residues in the CDR3.

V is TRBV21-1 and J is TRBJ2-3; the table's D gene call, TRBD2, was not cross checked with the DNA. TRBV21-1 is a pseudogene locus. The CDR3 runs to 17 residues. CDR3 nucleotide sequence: TGTGCCACAACTGGGCTAGCGGGAGATACCTACCGAGATACGCAGTATTTT. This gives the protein CATTGLAGDTYRDTQYF.

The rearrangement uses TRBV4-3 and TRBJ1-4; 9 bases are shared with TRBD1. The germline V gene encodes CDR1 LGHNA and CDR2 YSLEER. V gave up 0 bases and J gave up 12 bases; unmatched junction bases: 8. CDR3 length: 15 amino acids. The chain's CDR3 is CASSQDDRGLRELFF. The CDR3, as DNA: TGCGCCAGCAGCCAAGATGACAGGGGGTTAAGGGAACTGTTTTTT.

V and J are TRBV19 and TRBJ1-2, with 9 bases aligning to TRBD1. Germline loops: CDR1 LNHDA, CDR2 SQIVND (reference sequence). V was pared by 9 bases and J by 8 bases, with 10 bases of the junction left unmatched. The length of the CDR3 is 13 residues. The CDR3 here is CASRGQGIRGYTF. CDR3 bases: TGTGCCAGCAGGGGACAGGGAATTCGGGGCTACACCTTC.

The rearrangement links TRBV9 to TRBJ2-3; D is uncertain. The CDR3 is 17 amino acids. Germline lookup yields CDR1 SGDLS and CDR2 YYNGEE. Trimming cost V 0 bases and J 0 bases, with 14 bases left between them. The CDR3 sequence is CASSVETRWPSTDTQYF. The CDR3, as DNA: TGTGCCAGCAGCGTAGAAACCCGATGGCCTAGCACAGATACGCAGTATTTT.